The present entry profiles one T cell receptor beta chain with its context. The antigen is unknown. The sample originates from a study of radiotherapy plus CTLA-4 blockade in lung cancer. Overall study context: Disease control reached over 30%, with objective responses in approximately 17%. General study results and limits: The study found tumor-derived TCR clones expanded in blood after radiotherapy plus ipilimumab. Among reported predictors of response, early blood T cell clone dynamics with interferon-beta performed best.

Here immunoSEQ multiplex PCR was the method, and the copy in TCRdb shows in-frame clones only, minus some. In the table there are about 90,000 clones, about 83% of which are singletons. The ends lost 6 bases at V and 3 bases at J; junction bases unmatched: 7. CDR1 is SEHNR, CDR2 FQNEAQ, per germline (reference sequence). There are 15 residues in the CDR3. The study gave focal radiation plus ipilimumab CTLA-4 blockade to patients with chemo-refractory metastatic non-small-cell lung cancer. The TCR comes from a human donor with non-small cell lung cancer that progressed on radiotherapy plus ipilimumab. The chain is built from TRBV7-9 and TRBJ2-2, with TRBD2 identical over 7 bases. Sequencing was performed on peripheral blood, taken from a patient treated with radiotherapy plus ipilimumab. CDR3 nucleotides: TGTGCCAGCAGTAAAAGCGGGGCCGACACCGGGGAGCTGTTTTTT. This sequence encodes CASSKSGADTGELFF.